This T cell receptor beta chain originates from a study of shared clonotypes between healthy human individuals. Study details: Each donor contributed plates that comprised three CD4 naive, three CD4 memory, two CD8 naive and one CD8 memory.

The naive CD8 subset, CD45RO-negative cells positively selected for CCR7, excluded terminally differentiated effector memory CD45RA+ cells. Each of the donors was a healthy adult who was HIV-negative and had not had a recent acute infection or vaccination. V was shortened by 0 bases and J by 0 bases, with 15 bases between the two germline ends. The CDR3 consists of 19 residues. Germline assignment: CDR1 SGHAT and CDR2 FQNNGV. Overall study findings and caveats: Since donors were few, the genetic and exposure-history diversity represented was limited.

The assay was immunoSEQ multiplex PCR, and TCRdb's table has in-frame clones only and misses some. Of about 1.9 million clones in the sample, around 93% were seen once. With respect to this clone: The antigen remains undetermined.

The chain joins TRBV11-2 to TRBJ2-6; tentatively, D is TRBD1 (6 bases). The receptor comes from a man younger than 35 in good health. Some clones in this sample may be carry-over from other donors' samples. The sequencing input was naive CD8+ T cells from PBMCs. The CDR3 is CASSLEGAGSLSGANVLTF. In DNA, the CDR3 is TGTGCCAGCAGCTTAGAGGGGGCAGGGTCGCTCTCTGGGGCCAACGTCCTGACTTTC.